One sample yielded the 23 T cell receptor beta chains listed below, sequenced in a study of CD8 T cells in ankylosing spondylitis. MiXCR, applied by TCRdb to the 5' RACE reads, yields one record per CDR3 protein. The sample carries about 36,000 distinct CDR3 sequences, approximately 6% recorded once. Source material: blood, either unsorted or a sorted T cell fraction (not recorded which). All receptors come from a male donor with ankylosing spondylitis or in good health (not recorded which).

V usage is TRBV18 and J usage is TRBJ1-1, with D unclear. Trimming removed 3 bases from V and 2 bases from J, with 7 bases in between. The CDR3 spans 13 residues. Per germline, CDR1 KGHSH and CDR2 LQKENI. CDR3 coding DNA: TGTGCCAGCTCACCTCCACTTAACACTGAAGCTTTCTTT. This encodes CASSPPLNTEAFF.

By frequency in the sample, this clonotype is medium-sized (0.01 to 0.1%). The chain recombines TRBV9 with TRBJ1-5; D not certain. Germline V gene sequence: CDR1 SGDLS, CDR2 YYNGEE. The length of the CDR3 is 14 residues. V lost 0 bases, J lost 3 bases, and 7 bases lay in between. CDR3 in amino acids: CASSVGDFNQPQHF. CDR3 nucleotides: TGTGCCAGCAGCGTAGGCGACTTCAATCAGCCCCAGCATTTT.

There are many counts of this clonotype. This chain joins TRBV6-1 and TRBJ1-4, with TRBD1 matching over 10 bases. The CDR3 has 15 residues. V lost 8 bases, J lost 6 bases, and 9 bases stayed unmatched. Germline CDR1 is MNHNS and CDR2 is SASEGT. CDR3 residues: CASFSRGQGDEKLFF. The CDR3, as DNA: TGTGCCAGCTTTTCACGCGGACAGGGGGATGAAAAACTGTTTTTT.

This clonotype was picked up many times. V is TRBV7-2 and J is TRBJ2-5; D call uncertain. The CDR3 runs 13 residues. Trimming stripped 3 bases from V and 5 bases from J, with 10 bases between. Per the germline V gene, CDR1 is SGHTA and CDR2 is FQGNSA. The CDR3 reads CASSFDRMETQYF. The CDR3 nucleotides are TGTGCCAGCAGCTTCGATCGGATGGAGACCCAGTACTTC.

This clonotype was seen repeatedly, ten times or more. V usage is TRBV30 and J usage is TRBJ2-7; tentative D call: TRBD2 (5 bases). The CDR3 spans 12 residues. Germline values: CDR1 GTSNPN, CDR2 SVGIG (reference sequence). Trimming took off 5 bases at V and 3 bases at J, with 11 bases between the two ends. Written as DNA, the CDR3 is TGTGCCTGGGCCCTCGAGGGCTACGAGCAGTACTTC. Amino acid sequence: CAWALEGYEQYF.

Remarks on this clonotype: This may be a read error: a much more frequent sequence differs by one nucleotide. In nucleotides, the CDR3 is TGTGCCAGCAGCCGAGGGACAGGGCCTAACACAGATACGCAGTATTTT. Its translation: CASSRGTGPNTDTQYF. The chain joins TRBV28 to TRBJ2-3; 9 bases map to TRBD1. Germline loops: CDR1 MDHEN, CDR2 SYDVKM. This CDR3 comprises 16 residues. V was clipped by 6 bases and J by 2 bases; unmatched bases: 9.

At least ten counts were recorded for this clonotype. The chain has TRBV15 and TRBJ2-2; D might be TRBD1 or TRBD2, each matching 5 bases. CDR1 and CDR2 from the germline V gene are LNHNV and YYDKDF (reference sequence). V gave up 0 bases and J gave up 7 bases, with 15 bases separating them. This CDR3 spans 16 amino acids. The CDR3 DNA reads as TGTGCCACCAGCAGAGAACTGGGGGTAGGGGTCGGGGAGCTGTTTTTT. Translated, it gives CATSRELGVGVGELFF.

This clonotype was seen ten or more times. J is TRBJ1-1 and V is TRBV5-1; no definite D call. CDR1 is SGHRS, CDR2 YFSETQ, per germline. The CDR3 contains 12 residues. V lost 7 bases and J 4 bases, leaving 11 bases between the germline ends. CDR3 region: CASQNDGTEAFF. The CDR3 DNA is TGCGCCAGCCAGAACGACGGCACTGAAGCTTTCTTT.

This clonotype was observed many times. At one end, the junction sequence differs from germline, possibly due to a read error. This rearrangement joins TRBV7-2 to TRBJ1-6, with D unclear. Per germline, CDR1 SGHTA and CDR2 FQGNSA. The CDR3 has 13 amino acids. CDR3 DNA sequence: TGTGCCAGCAGCTTTCCCTACAATTCACCCCTCCACTTT. Translated, it gives CASSFPYNSPLHF. Drawing the rest from reference TRBV7-2 and TRBJ1-6, the complete variable domain is GAGVSQSPSNKVTEKGKDVELRCDPISGHTALYWYRQSLGQGLEFLIYFQGNSAPDKSGLPSDRFSAERTGGSVSTLTIQRTQQEDSAVYLCASSFPYNSPLHFGNGTRLTVT.

This clonotype came up many times. The J gene is TRBJ2-2, the V gene TRBV5-1; D call uncertain. The V end was cut by 0 bases, the J end by 10 bases, with 7 bases between. CDR3 length equals 12 residues. Germline lookup yields CDR1 SGHRS and CDR2 YFSETQ. CDR3 residues: CASSLALEELFF. The CDR3 bases are TGCGCCAGCAGCTTGGCCCTGGAGGAGCTGTTTTTT. The complete variable domain, with remaining parts taken from reference TRBV5-1 and TRBJ2-2, reads KAGVTQTPRYLIKTRGQQVTLSCSPISGHRSVSWYQQTPGQGLQFLFEYFSETQRNKGNFPGRFSGRQFSNSRSEMNVSTLELGDSALYLCASSLALEELFFGEGSRLTVL.

This clonotype was detected ten times or more. CDR3: CASSPAGAPSYEQYF. The CDR3 coding sequence is TGTGCCAGCAGTCCAGCGGGAGCGCCTTCCTACGAGCAGTACTTC. V and J are TRBV27 and TRBJ2-7, with 8 positions matching TRBD2. The CDR3 extends over 15 amino acids. Germline trimming cut 5 bases from V and 1 base from J; bases unmatched to any gene: 7. Germline V CDR1 and CDR2: MNHEY, SMNVEV (reference sequence).

This clonotype was recorded at least ten times. The chain uses TRBV9 and TRBJ2-1; D ambiguous. This CDR3 has 13 amino acids. The V gene lost 2 bases and the J gene lost 4 bases, with 7 bases spanning the gap. CDR1 and CDR2 from the germline V gene are SGDLS and YYNGEE. The CDR3 sequence: CASSVAFYNEQFF. CDR3 nucleotide sequence: TGTGCCAGCAGCGTTGCTTTTTACAATGAGCAGTTCTTC.

This clonotype has at least ten counts. The chain recombines TRBV4-3 with TRBJ2-7; possible D gene TRBD1, 5 bases. V was trimmed by 3 bases and J by 2 bases, leaving 17 bases between them. CDR1 and CDR2 from the germline V gene are LGHNA and YSLEER. There are 16 residues in the CDR3. The CDR3, as DNA: TGCGCCAGCAGCCAGCTCCTCGTTGACAGAACCTACGAGCAGTACTTC. As protein: CASSQLLVDRTYEQYF.

As regards this clonotype: It may be a read error: a sequence one base away is much more abundant. This chain uses TRBV5-1 with TRBJ1-3; D might be TRBD1 (5 bases). V lost 4 bases and J lost 6, with 14 bases in between. CDR3 length equals 14 residues. Germline CDR1 is SGHRS and CDR2 is YFSETQ. The CDR3 region has the DNA TGCGCCAGCAGCGACAGCTACTCCGTAAACACCATATATTTT. Amino acids: CASSDSYSVNTIYF.

In this sample, this clonotype turned up many times. The gene calls are TRBV25-1 and TRBJ2-1, with unresolved D. CDR1 MGHDK and CDR2 SYGVNS come from the germline V gene. The CDR3 has 15 residues. Trimming left V 1 base short and J 0 bases short, with 7 bases between. The CDR3 nucleotides are TGTGCCAGCAGTGAATGGGTCCGCTCCTACAATGAGCAGTTCTTC. Translation: CASSEWVRSYNEQFF.

Comments on this clonotype: One end of the junction varies from germline; a read error may be responsible. The chain is built from TRBV7-7 and TRBJ2-5; 9 positions match TRBD2. Germline CDR1 reads SSHAT; CDR2 reads FNYEAQ (reference sequence). The length of the CDR3 is 13 residues. The CDR3 coding sequence is TGTGCTAGCAGACGGACTAGCGAGGAGACCCAGTACTTC. Translated: CASRRTSEETQYF.

This clonotype was seen ten or more times. The rearrangement joins TRBV12-3 or TRBV12-4 to TRBJ2-2, with TRBD1 identical over 9 bases. J lost 13 bases, V lost 5 bases, and 8 bases had no gene match. The CDR3 loop spans 13 amino acids. CDR3 sequence (DNA): TGTGCCAGCAGTGCCGGGGACAGGGAGGGGCTGTTTTTT. This codes for CASSAGDREGLFF.

This clonotype was observed at least ten times. The rearrangement joins TRBV7-2 to TRBJ1-2, with 7 bases fitting TRBD1. After removal of 3 bases from V and 7 bases from J, the junction contained 5 bases not matched to a gene. This CDR3 is built from 13 residues. The V gene's germline CDR1 is SGHTA and CDR2 FQGNSA. The CDR3 protein is CASSFDRDSGYTF. In DNA, the CDR3 is TGTGCCAGCAGCTTCGACAGGGACTCTGGCTACACCTTC.

In its sample, this clonotype was seen many times. This CDR3 is CASSSQLAGGLNEQFF. DNA of the CDR3: TGTGCCAGCAGCTCCCAACTAGCGGGGGGACTTAATGAGCAGTTCTTC. The gene calls are TRBV7-6 and TRBJ2-1; 12 bases align to TRBD2. The CDR3 spans 16 residues. Germline loops: CDR1 SGHVS, CDR2 FNYEAQ. Trimming cost V 4 bases and J 7 bases; bases outside gene matches: 8.

This clonotype was seen many times. The rearrangement uses TRBV15 and TRBJ2-7; 7 bases align to TRBD1. V was clipped by 4 bases and J by 3 bases; unmatched bases: 3. The CDR3 length is 13 residues. Germline-derived CDR1 and CDR2 are LNHNV and YYDKDF (reference sequence). The chain's CDR3 is CATSINRGYEQYF. In DNA, the CDR3 is TGTGCCACCAGCATCAACAGGGGCTACGAGCAGTACTTC.

This clonotype was observed a few times. The V gene is TRBV5-1, the J gene TRBJ2-2, with a weak D call TRBD2 (6 bases). Germline V lookup: CDR1 SGHRS, CDR2 YFSETQ. Deletions cut 4 bases from V and 4 bases from J, with 11 bases between. The CDR3 loop spans 14 amino acids. The DNA for the CDR3 is TGCGCCAGCAGCCCGGAGGGAGGCACCGGGGAGCTGTTTTTT. It specifies CASSPEGGTGELFF.

This clonotype showed up many times. V gene TRBV7-8 combines with J gene TRBJ1-4; weak D call: TRBD1 (5 bases). CDR1 is SGHVS and CDR2 is FQNEAQ in the germline V gene. Trimming took 5 bases from V and 4 from J, leaving 11 bases between them. CDR3 length: 14 residues. CDR3 in amino acids: CASSLTDHNEKLFF. The CDR3, as DNA: TGTGCCAGCAGCCTGACAGATCATAATGAAAAACTGTTTTTT.

This clonotype was counted at least ten times. The chain links TRBV10-3 to TRBJ2-7, with D possibly matching TRBD2 (5 bases). Germline assignment: CDR1 ENHRY and CDR2 SYGVKD. Trimming took off 4 bases at V and 7 bases at J, with 14 bases between the two ends. The CDR3 covers 13 residues. The CDR3 DNA reads TGTGCCATCAGTGTTGCTGTCCCGGGGGAGCAGTACTTC. This translates into CAISVAVPGEQYF.